A selection of T cell receptor beta chains follows, all from one sample in a study of glioma-infiltrating T cells after dendritic cell vaccination. Assay used: immunoSEQ multiplex PCR; TCRdb lists only in-frame clones, some missing. The table lists approximately 50,000 clones, approximately 89% of them singletons, with around 5% in the top ten. The specimen was blood, collected after dendritic cell vaccination. All receptors come from a human donor with glioblastoma. Both conserved end residues are part of each CDR3. The order of the fields is V gene, J gene, clone size, D gene, CDR3 protein, CDR3 DNA. A D gene is named only where the DNA matches it firmly. Clone size is stated in some rows and not others, as once, few, many or a class when expanded.

V: TRBV7-8; J: TRBJ2-3; size: NA; D: TRBD2; CDR3: CASSPTTSGRYTQYF; DNA: TGTGCCAGCTCCCCGACGACTAGCGGGAGGTATACGCAGTATTTT
V: TRBV6-1; J: TRBJ2-3; size: NA; D: TRBD2; CDR3: CASRPGLARTDTQYF; DNA: TGTGCCAGCAGACCGGGACTAGCGCGCACAGATACGCAGTATTTT
V: TRBV18; J: TRBJ1-1; size: NA; D: TRBD1; CDR3: CASSPPGGLPIFF; DNA: TGTGCCAGCTCACCTCCAGGGGGCCTTCCTATTTTCTTT
V: TRBV18; J: TRBJ1-1; size: NA; D: NA; CDR3: CASSQDLNTEAFF; DNA: TGTGCCAGCTCGCAGGATTTGAACACTGAAGCTTTCTTT
V: TRBV4-3; J: TRBJ2-5; size: NA; D: TRBD2; CDR3: CASSRGRGTSGRGVQETQYF; DNA: TGCGCCAGCAGCCGAGGGAGAGGGACTAGCGGGAGGGGGGTCCAAGAGACCCAGTACTTC
V: TRBV7-9; J: TRBJ2-2; size: once; D: TRBD2; CDR3: CASSPLSIAGTTGELFF; DNA: TGTGCCAGCAGCCCCCTTTCGATAGCGGGAACCACCGGGGAGCTGTTTTTT
V: TRBV27; J: TRBJ1-2; size: NA; D: NA; CDR3: CASSFAGHWTF; DNA: TGTGCCAGCAGTTTCGCCGGACATTGGACCTTC
V: TRBV6-1; J: TRBJ1-1; size: NA; D: NA; CDR3: CASSGRDTGIWAFF; DNA: TGTGCCAGCAGCGGACGGGACACAGGGATTTGGGCTTTCTTT
V: TRBV18; J: TRBJ2-7; size: NA; D: TRBD1; CDR3: CASSPPVTRDRGFHEQYF; DNA: TGTGCCAGCTCACCACCGGTTACCCGGGACAGGGGTTTCCACGAGCAGTACTTC
V: TRBV18; J: TRBJ1-2; size: NA; D: TRBD1; CDR3: CASSLLTGGDFAYGYTF; DNA: TGTGCCAGCTCACTACTTACAGGGGGAGATTTTGCCTATGGCTACACCTTC
V: TRBV30; J: TRBJ2-1; size: NA; D: NA; CDR3: CAWSPGHLSYNEQFF; DNA: TGTGCCTGGAGTCCGGGACACCTCTCCTACAATGAGCAGTTCTTC
V: TRBV2; J: TRBJ1-4; size: NA; D: NA; CDR3: CASRGRGISEKLFF; DNA: TGTGCCAGCAGGGGTAGGGGGATAAGTGAAAAACTGTTTTTT
V: TRBV5-1; J: TRBJ2-3; size: NA; D: NA; CDR3: CASSLGTRRADTQYF; DNA: TGCGCCAGCAGCTTGGGTACCCGACGGGCAGATACGCAGTATTTT
V: TRBV7-8; J: TRBJ1-5; size: NA; D: NA; CDR3: CASSVTYGGISNQPQHF; DNA: TGTGCCAGCAGCGTAACCTATGGGGGGATAAGCAATCAGCCCCAGCATTTT
V: TRBV10-3; J: TRBJ1-1; size: NA; D: TRBD1; CDR3: CAITRGRLGNTEAFF; DNA: TGTGCCATCACAAGGGGGCGTTTAGGGAACACTGAAGCTTTCTTT
V: TRBV7-2; J: TRBJ1-5; size: NA; D: TRBD1; CDR3: CASSLDRAPGQPQHF; DNA: TGTGCCAGCAGCTTGGACAGGGCCCCAGGTCAGCCCCAGCATTTT
V: TRBV2; J: TRBJ2-7; size: NA; D: TRBD2; CDR3: CASHGTSGYEQYF; DNA: TGTGCCAGCCACGGGACTAGCGGTTACGAGCAGTACTTC